This T cell receptor beta chain is from a study of cytomegalovirus exposure and HLA in healthy donors. General study results and limits: A prior analysis recorded that most TCR beta V segments were productive about 90% or about 30% of the time. Usually a TCR sequence was rare, but some public TCRs were found in many donors.

PCR used 60 Vbeta primers and 13 Jbeta primers. Profiled with immunoSEQ multiplex PCR; TCRdb holds only in-frame clones, not every one. The table has about 210,000 clones, about 83% seen once; the top ten hold roughly a tenth. About this clone: Its specificity is not known.

The CDR3 is 15 amino acids. Trimming stripped 1 base from V and 7 bases from J, with 14 bases between. Germline V gene sequence: CDR1 LNHNV, CDR2 YYDKDF (reference sequence). The rearrangement uses TRBV15 and TRBJ2-1, with D perhaps matching TRBD1 (5 bases). Sequenced sample: PBMCs. This receptor was obtained from a woman aged 45-65 years in good health and CMV-seropositive. The CDR3 coding sequence is TGTGCCACCAGCAGAGGACAGAGTGTAGGGAATGAGCAGTTCTTC. Encoded protein: CATSRGQSVGNEQFF.